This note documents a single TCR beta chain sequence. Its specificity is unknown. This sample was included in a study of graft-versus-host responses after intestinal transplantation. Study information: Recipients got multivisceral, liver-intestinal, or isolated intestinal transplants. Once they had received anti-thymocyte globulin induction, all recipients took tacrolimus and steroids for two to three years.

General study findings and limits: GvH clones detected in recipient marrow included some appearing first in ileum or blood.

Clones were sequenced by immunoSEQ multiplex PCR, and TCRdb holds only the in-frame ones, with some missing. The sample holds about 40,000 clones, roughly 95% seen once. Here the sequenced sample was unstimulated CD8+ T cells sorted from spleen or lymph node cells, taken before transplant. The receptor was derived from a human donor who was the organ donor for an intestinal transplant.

The CDR3 coding sequence is TGTGCCAGCAGTGTAGGTACCTACAATGAGCAGTTCTTC. Translation gives CASSVGTYNEQFF. V usage is TRBV6-5 and J usage is TRBJ2-1; D call uncertain. V was trimmed by 5 bases and J by 2 bases, leaving 7 bases between them. The germline V gene has CDR1 MNHEY and CDR2 SVGAGI. CDR3 size: 13 residues.